This T cell receptor (beta chain) appears in the sequencing data of a study of graft-versus-host responses after intestinal transplantation. Sequencing was performed with immunoSEQ multiplex PCR; in TCRdb, only in-frame clones are kept and a portion is missing. This table holds some 20,000 clones, approximately 72% found once. Intraepithelial and lamina propria lymphocytes were isolated from graft specimens. Germline assignment: CDR1 LGHNA and CDR2 YNFKEQ. This CDR3 region has 16 residues. J lost 9 bases, V lost 1 base, and 9 bases had no gene match. The chain combines TRBV4-2 with TRBJ2-4; 10 bases map to TRBD1. This receptor was obtained from a human patient who received an intestinal transplant, so some T cells may come from the graft donor. The sample in question was ileum tissue, obtained around 20 days after intestinal transplant. The CDR3 DNA follows: TGTGCCAGCAGCCAAGTGTTGACCGGGACAGGGGTCATTCAGTACTTC. Translation gives CASSQVLTGTGVIQYF.